One sample yielded the 15 T cell receptor beta chains listed below, sequenced in a study of identical twins (dated by TCRdb to about 2016). Receptors were amplified or captured by 5' RACE. Instrument used: Illumina HiSeq 2000. TCRdb cleaned the public reads at Q25 with fastp, built clones with MiXCR and kept in-frame beta chains. Identical CDR3 proteins give one entry, which carries the most common genes and DNA. In this sample the table shows about 720,000 distinct CDR3 sequences, over 8.5% of which occur a single time. In total, the top ten clones hold 0.98% of the sample. This same sample was also part of a study on yellow fever vaccine responses in identical twins.

The sample consisted of PBMCs. These receptors were obtained from a woman in her late teens or twenties in good health.

The chain combines TRBV24-1 with TRBJ2-1; TRBD2 matches at 7 bases. The CDR3 runs to 14 residues. The germline CDR1 and CDR2 sequences are KGHDR and SFDVKD. Germline trimming cut 2 bases from V and 3 bases from J; bases unmatched to any gene: 0. The DNA for the CDR3 is TGTGCCACCAGTGATTCTAGCGGCTACAATGAGCAGTTCTTC. Translated, it gives CATSDSSGYNEQFF.

The chain couples TRBV28 to TRBJ2-7; TRBD2 might be the D (5 bases). The CDR3 has 11 amino acids. V lost 5 bases and J lost 5, with 7 bases in between. Germline V lookup: CDR1 MDHEN, CDR2 SYDVKM. The CDR3 loop reads CASSRGNEQYF. Here the CDR3 DNA reads TGTGCCAGCAGTCGGGGTAACGAGCAGTACTTC.

In this sample, this clonotype turned up a few times. The J gene is TRBJ1-1, the V gene TRBV28; D perhaps matches TRBD1 (6 bases). CDR3 length: 15 amino acids. CDR1 is MDHEN and CDR2 is SYDVKM in the germline V gene. Trimming left V 4 bases short and J 1 base short, with 13 bases between. Here the CDR3 reads CASSSTGMGNTEAFF. The CDR3 bases are TGTGCCAGCAGTTCAACAGGGATGGGGAACACTGAAGCTTTCTTT.

The chain joins TRBV12-5 to TRBJ2-1; 10 bases match TRBD2. In germline, CDR1 is LGHNT, CDR2 FRNRAP. This CDR3 has 14 amino acids. J was trimmed by 8 bases and V by 6 bases; bases with no gene match: 7. CDR3 bases: TGTGCTAGTGGGCAAGCGGGGGGGTGGGATGAGCAGTTCTTC. Encoded protein: CASGQAGGWDEQFF.

The J gene is TRBJ2-2, the V gene TRBV7-6; 10 bases line up with TRBD2. V shed 5 bases, J shed 0 bases, and the junction held 9 bases outside the gene matches. Per the germline V gene, CDR1 is SGHVS and CDR2 is FNYEAQ. CDR3 length: 18 residues. In DNA, the CDR3 is TGTGCCAGCAGCCCAGCTCTAGCGGGGGCCTCGAACACCGGGGAGCTGTTTTTT. It encodes CASSPALAGASNTGELFF.

The chain is built from TRBV30 and TRBJ2-7; TRBD1 matches 7 bases. Germline V gene sequence: CDR1 GTSNPN, CDR2 SVGIG (reference sequence). CDR3 length: 12 residues. The junction had 8 bases not matched to a gene; V was cut back by 8 bases and J by 4 bases. Here the CDR3 DNA reads TGTGCCGTAGACAGGGCTCAGTACGAGCAGTACTTC. It encodes CAVDRAQYEQYF.

This sequence joins TRBV7-8 and TRBJ1-4, with no clear D. Looked up from germline, CDR1 is SGHVS and CDR2 is FQNEAQ. The CDR3 extends over 14 amino acids. Deletions cut 2 bases from V and 5 bases from J, with 9 bases between. The CDR3 reads CASSLIYSNEKLFF. The CDR3 coding sequence is TGTGCCAGCAGCTTAATTTACTCCAATGAAAAACTGTTTTTT.

This clonotype turned up a few times. V gene TRBV13 combines with J gene TRBJ2-5; 7 nucleotides align to TRBD2. Trimming removed 5 bases from V and 5 bases from J; junction bases left unmatched: 14. This CDR3 spans 16 amino acids. Germline V gene lookup returns CDR1 PRHDT and CDR2 FYEKMQ (reference sequence). The chain's CDR3 is CASSLRTSRNGETQYF. The CDR3 DNA sequence: TGTGCCAGCAGCCTACGGACTAGTCGGAATGGGGAGACCCAGTACTTC.

V usage is TRBV30 and J usage is TRBJ2-7; D is undetermined. Germline values: CDR1 GTSNPN, CDR2 SVGIG (reference sequence). CDR3 length equals 12 residues. V lost 2 bases to trimming and J lost 2 bases, with 7 bases between them. This CDR3 is CAWSYDTYEQYF. DNA of the CDR3: TGTGCCTGGAGTTATGACACCTACGAGCAGTACTTC. Based on the CDR3 plus reference TRBV30 and TRBJ2-7, the full variable domain is SQTIHQWPATLVQPVGSPLSLECTVEGTSNPNLYWYRQAAGRGLQLLFYSVGIGQISSEVPQNLSASRPQDRQFILSSKKLLLSDSGFYLCAWSYDTYEQYFGPGTRLTVT.

The chain has TRBV27 and TRBJ2-7; TRBD2 aligns across 10 bases. Germline trimming cut 11 bases from V and 5 bases from J; bases unmatched to any gene: 33. Germline CDR1 MNHEY, CDR2 SMNVEV (reference sequence). This CDR3 is 21 amino acids long. This chain's CDR3 is CAGTQLVRGLAGAPGRNEQYF. In nucleotides, the CDR3 is TGTGCCGGAACCCAACTAGTGAGGGGGCTAGCGGGAGCCCCAGGTCGGAACGAGCAGTACTTC.

V and J are TRBV10-3 and TRBJ2-2; no clear D gene. Germline values: CDR1 ENHRY, CDR2 SYGVKD. The V end was cut by 3 bases, the J end by 1 base, with 9 bases between. This CDR3 spans 15 amino acids. Written as DNA, the CDR3 is TGTGCCATCAGTGAAATGGCGGAGAACACCGGGGAGCTGTTTTTT. It yields the protein CAISEMAENTGELFF.

Ten or more counts support this clonotype. The chain couples TRBV7-9 to TRBJ2-5, with a possible D match to TRBD1 (6 bases). Germline CDR1 and CDR2: SEHNR and FQNEAQ (reference sequence). V lost 4 bases, J lost 0 bases, and 9 bases lay in between. The CDR3 is 14 residues long. CDR3 loop: CASSSDRYQETQYF. Here the CDR3 DNA reads TGTGCCAGCAGCTCGGACAGATACCAAGAGACCCAGTACTTC.

A few counts support this clonotype. V usage is TRBV7-2 and J usage is TRBJ2-3, with D uncertain. The V gene lost 5 bases and the J gene lost 7 bases, with 16 bases spanning the gap. From germline, CDR1 is SGHTA and CDR2 FQGNSA. This CDR3 spans 14 amino acids. The CDR3 loop is CASSAGISKNTQYF. The CDR3 bases are TGTGCCAGCAGCGCTGGGATCTCCAAGAATACGCAGTATTTT.

This clonotype was recorded at least ten times. The gene calls are TRBV5-5 and TRBJ2-3; TRBD2 is a possible D gene (5 bases). The CDR3 has 15 residues. Germline V gives CDR1 SGHKS, CDR2 YYEKEE (reference sequence). V shed 2 bases and J shed 0 bases, with 10 bases lying between them. CDR3 region: CASSFRPSSTDTQYF. CDR3 DNA: TGTGCCAGCAGCTTCCGCCCTAGCAGCACAGATACGCAGTATTTT.

This clonotype was observed a handful of times. V is TRBV12-3 or TRBV12-4 and J is TRBJ2-3; D tentatively reads TRBD1 or TRBD2 (6 bases each). This CDR3 region has 21 residues. V was cut by 1 base and J by 2 bases, with 28 bases left in between. The CDR3 is CASSLVPSREGGLWDTDTQYF. CDR3 DNA sequence: TGTGCCAGCAGTTTAGTCCCCTCTCGTGAGGGGGGACTTTGGGACACAGATACGCAGTATTTT.